This TCR beta chain was recovered during a study of Ad26.COV2.S vaccination and SARS-CoV-2 variants. With respect to this clone: The antigen remains unidentified.

The treatment is: roughly 18 received Ad26.COV2.S at low or high dose, single or two shots; about 5 received placebo; per-sample allocation not given. Sampling took place 63 days after the first vaccine or placebo injection. Overall study results and limits: Ad26.COV2.S recipients had broader spike-specific TCRs (P = 0.0014).

Clones were read by immunoSEQ multiplex PCR, and TCRdb kept only the in-frame ones, dropping some. Counted here are about 320,000 clones, around 83% occurring once; the ten biggest clones make up roughly 2.1%. The CDR3 is 17 residues long. V was trimmed by 1 base and J by 4 bases, leaving 17 bases between them. Germline V lookup: CDR1 KGHSH, CDR2 LQKENI. The receptor was derived from a person between 18 and 65 years old who received the Ad26.COV2.S COVID-19 vaccine or a placebo. J is TRBJ1-3 and V is TRBV18, with D uncertain. Sequenced here: peripheral blood, sampled in a trial of Ad26.COV2.S vaccine versus placebo. CDR3 DNA sequence: TGTGCCAGCTCACCACGGGCCGCACCCGGCTCCGGAAACACCATATATTTT. Its translation is CASSPRAAPGSGNTIYF.